The next 28 T cell receptor beta chains were all read from a single sample in a study of graft-versus-host responses after intestinal transplantation (dated by TCRdb to about 2021). To prepare the library, the immunoSEQ multiplex PCR assay was applied. Here the immuneACCESS table is served through TCRdb, limited to in-frame sequences with V and J called. Missing clones are a known gap in these copies; in checked studies unresolved V genes cover under half, and the rest lacks a known reason. In this sample the table shows approximately 74,000 clones, 92% of which occur a single time. The ten largest clones take up approximately 0.64% of the sample. The source material was PBMCs, sampled 98 days after intestinal transplantation. The source of these receptors is a human patient who received an intestinal transplant, so some T cells may come from the graft donor.

Comments on this clone: In the same sample, other DNA sequences code for this CDR3. The V call is TRBV5-6, the J call TRBJ2-1; TRBD1 aligns across 8 bases. The V and J ends lost 3 bases and 15 bases, in that order; junction bases with no gene match: 8. The CDR3 loop spans 12 amino acids. Germline-derived CDR1 and CDR2 are SGHDT and YYEEEE. CDR3 nucleotides: TGTGCCAGCAGCTCAACAGGGGGGATATGGTTCTTC. Its translation is CASSSTGGIWFF.

The chain combines TRBV6-5 with TRBJ1-6; TRBD1 matches at 10 bases. Trimming took 9 bases from V and 7 from J; bases not matched to a gene: 9. This CDR3 comprises 15 residues. The germline CDR1 and CDR2 sequences are MNHEY and SVGAGI. This CDR3 is CASTRDRGVNSPLHF. As DNA, the CDR3 is TGTGCCAGTACCCGGGACAGGGGAGTGAATTCACCCCTCCACTTT.

The J gene is TRBJ2-1, the V gene TRBV2; weak D call: TRBD2 (6 bases). The ends were cut back, 6 bases at V and 6 bases at J, with 12 bases in the middle. The length of the CDR3 is 13 residues. Germline V gene sequence: CDR1 SNHLY, CDR2 FYNNEI. The CDR3 nucleotides are TGTGCCAGCAGGTCGGCGGGATCCAATGAGCAGTTCTTC. As protein: CASRSAGSNEQFF.

This clone was picked up one time. The J gene is TRBJ2-5, the V gene TRBV11-2; 7 bases agree with TRBD2. This CDR3 contains 13 residues. V dropped 8 bases and J dropped 4; count of bases not matched to a gene: 7. Germline values: CDR1 SGHAT, CDR2 FQNNGV. The CDR3 nucleotides are TGTGCCAGCGGGGGGGTATTTGGAGAGACCCAGTACTTC. It encodes CASGGVFGETQYF.

V and J are TRBV6-1 and TRBJ2-3, with 9 bases aligning to TRBD2. Germline values: CDR1 MNHNS, CDR2 SASEGT. The CDR3 runs 15 residues. Unmatched junction bases numbered 3, after V lost 3 bases and J lost 2 bases. The CDR3, as DNA: TGTGCCAGCAGTGATGGCGGGGGGGCCACAGATACGCAGTATTTT. The encoded protein is CASSDGGGATDTQYF.

About this clone: At one boundary the junction diverges from the germline segment, which might be a read error. J is TRBJ1-2 and V is TRBV30; no clear D. The CDR3 totals 14 residues. The germline V gene has CDR1 GTSNPN and CDR2 SVGIG (reference sequence). Here the CDR3 DNA reads TGTGCCTGGAGTGTCGAGGGAACGTCTTTGGCTATCGCCTTC. Translated, it gives CAWSVEGTSLAIAF.

The rearrangement joins TRBV11-2 to TRBJ2-1; D unclear. This CDR3 has 13 residues. V was trimmed by 1 base and J by 3 bases, leaving 4 bases between them. In germline, CDR1 is SGHAT, CDR2 FQNNGV. CDR3 sequence reads: CASSLGNYNEQFF. DNA of the CDR3: TGTGCCAGCAGCTTAGGGAACTACAATGAGCAGTTCTTC. Full variable domain (outside the CDR3, taken from reference TRBV11-2 and TRBJ2-1): EAGVAQSPRYKIIEKRQSVAFWCNPISGHATLYWYQQILGQGPKLLIQFQNNGVVDDSQLPKDRFSAERLKGVDSTLKIQPAKLEDSAVYLCASSLGNYNEQFFGPGTRLTVL.

V gene TRBV7-9 combines with J gene TRBJ2-3, with TRBD2 identical over 11 bases. The CDR3 is 17 residues long. In germline, CDR1 is SEHNR, CDR2 FQNEAQ (reference sequence). The chain's CDR3 is CALGGLAGPVNTDTQYF. CDR3 DNA: TGTGCTTTGGGTGGACTAGCGGGTCCAGTGAACACAGATACGCAGTATTTT.

The gene calls are TRBV6-5 and TRBJ2-2; 8 nucleotides match TRBD1. The ends lost 5 bases at V and 5 bases at J; junction bases unmatched: 7. This CDR3 is 15 amino acids long. Germline CDR1 reads MNHEY; CDR2 reads SVGAGI. CDR3 sequence reads: CASSTNRGLTGELFF. DNA of the CDR3: TGTGCCAGCAGTACCAACAGGGGGTTGACCGGGGAGCTGTTTTTT.

This chain uses TRBV7-3 with TRBJ1-2, with TRBD1 as a possible D gene (6 bases). The germline V gene has CDR1 SGHTA and CDR2 FQGTGA. Trimming took off 1 base at V and 8 bases at J, with 20 bases between the two ends. The CDR3 contains 16 residues. The CDR3 region has the DNA TGTGCCAGCAGCTTAAACGGGGCGGGGGCGCGCGGCGGCTACACCTTC. Protein product: CASSLNGAGARGGYTF. The whole variable domain, remainder taken from reference TRBV7-3 and TRBJ1-2, is GAGVSQTPSNKVTEKGKYVELRCDPISGHTALYWYRQSLGQGPEFLIYFQGTGAADDSGLPNDRFFAVRPEGSVSTLKIQRTERGDSAVYLCASSLNGAGARGGYTFGSGTRLTVV.

This rearrangement joins TRBV6-1 to TRBJ2-3, with TRBD2 matching 9 bases. After removal of 4 bases from V and 2 bases from J, the junction contained 1 base not matched to a gene. The CDR3 consists of 14 residues. The V gene's germline CDR1 is MNHNS and CDR2 SASEGT. CDR3 amino acids: CASSASGNTDTQYF. For the CDR3, the DNA is TGTGCCAGCAGTGCTAGCGGGAACACAGATACGCAGTATTTT.

The chain joins TRBV7-3 to TRBJ2-3; D is unresolved. V shed 5 bases and J shed 8 bases, with 14 bases lying between them. CDR1 is SGHTA and CDR2 is FQGTGA in the germline V gene. This CDR3 has 13 amino acids. DNA for the CDR3: TGTGCCAGCAGCGTTTCAGGATCCGGTACGCAGTATTTT. This sequence encodes CASSVSGSGTQYF.

This sequence joins TRBV15 and TRBJ2-7; 11 nucleotides align to TRBD2. Unmatched junction bases numbered 8, after V lost 5 bases and J lost 5 bases. This CDR3 spans 15 amino acids. Germline V lookup: CDR1 LNHNV, CDR2 YYDKDF (reference sequence). DNA for the CDR3: TGTGCCACCAGCGCTGGGACTAGCGGCCGCCACGAGCAGTACTTC. Translated: CATSAGTSGRHEQYF.

The J gene is TRBJ1-1, the V gene TRBV7-9; TRBD1 might be the D (5 bases). Germline V gene data show CDR1 as SEHNR and CDR2 as FQNEAQ (reference sequence). The CDR3 spans 16 residues. Trimming cost V 3 bases and J 0 bases, with 14 bases left between them. The CDR3 DNA follows: TGTGCCAGCAGCTTCTCGGGGGACGGGTTGAACACTGAAGCTTTCTTT. Its translation is CASSFSGDGLNTEAFF.

The chain links TRBV5-5 to TRBJ2-7; D not certain. With 0 bases removed from V and 2 bases from J, the gap between germline ends came to 15 bases. The CDR3 spans 16 residues. Germline values: CDR1 SGHKS, CDR2 YYEKEE (reference sequence). The CDR3 nucleotides read TGTGCCAGCAGCTTGGCAGGAATGACATCCCCCTACGAGCAGTACTTC. This codes for CASSLAGMTSPYEQYF.

V gene TRBV7-6 combines with J gene TRBJ1-2, with a possible D match to TRBD1 (6 bases). Per germline, CDR1 SGHVS and CDR2 FNYEAQ. This CDR3 comprises 16 residues. Trimming left V 2 bases short and J 6 bases short, with 19 bases between. This chain's CDR3 is CASSLSPRGGRDGYTF. The CDR3 bases are TGTGCCAGCAGCTTATCCCCTCGGGGGGGCAGGGATGGCTACACCTTC.

This chain links TRBV5-1 with TRBJ2-5; D is perhaps TRBD1 (6 bases). Germline V gene sequence: CDR1 SGHRS, CDR2 YFSETQ. V lost 2 bases and J lost 5, with 10 bases in between. The CDR3 is 13 residues long. The CDR3 region is CASSFSRGETQYF. The CDR3 DNA reads TGCGCCAGCAGCTTCTCCAGGGGTGAGACCCAGTACTTC.

The CDR3 loop is CASSSRRDRVNTF. The CDR3, as DNA: TGTGCCAGCAGTTCTCGCCGGGACAGGGTAAACACCTTC. The rearrangement uses TRBV11-2 and TRBJ1-2; TRBD1 matches at 9 bases. Germline CDR1 reads SGHAT; CDR2 reads FQNNGV. V gave up 6 bases and J gave up 12 bases; unmatched junction bases: 11. This CDR3 region has 13 residues.

The chain joins TRBV5-1 to TRBJ1-2; no clear D gene. Trimming removed 0 bases at V and 2 bases at J, with 8 bases between. Germline V gives CDR1 SGHRS, CDR2 YFSETQ. The CDR3 sequence is 14 residues long. The CDR3 reads CASSLEVTNYGYTF. The CDR3 nucleotides read TGCGCCAGCAGCTTGGAGGTCACCAACTATGGCTACACCTTC. The full variable domain, with the rest looked up from reference TRBV5-1 and TRBJ1-2, is KAGVTQTPRYLIKTRGQQVTLSCSPISGHRSVSWYQQTPGQGLQFLFEYFSETQRNKGNFPGRFSGRQFSNSRSEMNVSTLELGDSALYLCASSLEVTNYGYTFGSGTRLTVV.

This clone was counted a single time. The chain joins TRBV2 to TRBJ1-5; 9 bases are a match to TRBD1. With 8 bases clipped from V and 5 bases from J, the junction kept 13 bases outside the gene matches. CDR3 size: 16 residues. From germline, CDR1 is SNHLY and CDR2 FYNNEI. The CDR3 DNA reads TGTGCCAGCGGGATCGGGCGGGACAGGGCCCATCAGCCCCAGCATTTT. Amino acid sequence: CASGIGRDRAHQPQHF.

This chain connects TRBV5-1 to TRBJ2-2; 11 bases align to TRBD2. This CDR3 is 16 amino acids long. Trimming took 0 bases from V and 2 from J; bases not matched to a gene: 0. Germline V gene sequence: CDR1 SGHRS, CDR2 YFSETQ. The CDR3 DNA reads as TGCGCCAGCAGCTTGGGACTAGCGGGAAACACCGGGGAGCTGTTTTTT. Its translation is CASSLGLAGNTGELFF.

The rearrangement links TRBV10-3 to TRBJ1-2; 8 bases align to TRBD1. Germline lookup yields CDR1 ENHRY and CDR2 SYGVKD. This CDR3 comprises 13 residues. V trimming: 6 bases; J trimming: 4 bases; junction bases outside the gene matches: 4. CDR3 sequence reads: CAISGQGGYGYTF. The CDR3 nucleotides are TGTGCCATCAGCGGACAGGGAGGCTATGGCTACACCTTC.

V gene TRBV10-3 combines with J gene TRBJ1-2; D uncertain. Germline assignment: CDR1 ENHRY and CDR2 SYGVKD. CDR3 length: 13 residues. V was cut by 2 bases and J by 2 bases, with 6 bases left in between. The CDR3 spells CAISEDTNYGYTF. The CDR3 nucleotides read TGTGCCATCAGTGAGGACACGAACTATGGCTACACCTTC.

The chain carries TRBV7-9 and TRBJ2-2; 12 bases map to TRBD2. The CDR3 extends over 15 amino acids. Germline loops: CDR1 SEHNR, CDR2 FQNEAQ (reference sequence). The V and J ends lost 4 bases and 4 bases, in that order; junction bases with no gene match: 1. The CDR3 DNA sequence: TGTGCCAGCAGCTCTAGCGGGGGGGCCACCGGGGAGCTGTTTTTT. Protein product: CASSSSGGATGELFF.

This clone was found a few times. The chain is built from TRBV5-4 and TRBJ1-1; possible D gene TRBD1, 5 bases. V lost 2 bases and J 7 bases, leaving 9 bases between the germline ends. The CDR3 covers 12 residues. CDR1 and CDR2 from the germline V gene are SGHNT and YYREEE (reference sequence). The CDR3 sequence: CASSLSGGEAFF. The DNA for the CDR3 is TGTGCCAGCAGCTTATCGGGGGGTGAAGCTTTCTTT.

Points on this clone: At one end, the junction sequence differs from germline, possibly due to a read error. V is TRBV27 and J is TRBJ2-5; TRBD1 aligns across 9 bases. Per the germline V gene, CDR1 is MNHEY and CDR2 is SMNVEV (reference sequence). The CDR3 extends over 15 amino acids. CDR3 sequence (DNA): TGTGCCAGCAGTTTAGGGACAGGGATCCAAGAGACCCGGTACTTC. It encodes CASSLGTGIQETRYF.

J is TRBJ2-7 and V is TRBV20-1; D is unclear. CDR3 length: 11 amino acids. Trimming took off 6 bases at V and 1 base at J, with 7 bases between the two ends. The germline CDR1 and CDR2 sequences are DFQATT and SNEGSKA (reference sequence). The CDR3 loop reads CSATVSYEQYF. CDR3 bases: TGCAGTGCCACAGTTTCCTACGAGCAGTACTTC.

V usage is TRBV7-9 and J usage is TRBJ1-5; 7 bases map to TRBD1. Trimming cost V 4 bases and J 0 bases; bases outside gene matches: 9. This CDR3 has 17 amino acids. Germline lookup yields CDR1 SEHNR and CDR2 FQNEAQ (reference sequence). DNA for the CDR3: TGTGCCAGCAGCTGCCCAGGGGGAAATTATAGCAATCAGCCCCAGCATTTT. It encodes CASSCPGGNYSNQPQHF.